Shown below are 10 T cell receptor beta chains from a single sample sequenced in a study of beta chain features in type 1 diabetes. The isolated RNA, all of it, was reverse transcribed, so expressed TCRB transcripts were what got sequenced. Using immunoSEQ multiplex PCR, the repertoire was profiled, and TCRdb retains in-frame clones only, with some absent. The table lists some 200,000 clones, 11% of them singletons. The source material was central memory CD4+ T cells from blood. These receptors all come from a man aged 18 to 35 in good health.

This clone was recorded a few times. Other nucleotide sequences in the sample specify the same CDR3. This chain links TRBV29-1 with TRBJ2-7; the match to TRBD2 covers 10 bases. The CDR3 contains 14 residues. Germline values: CDR1 SQVTM, CDR2 ANQGSEA. V was clipped by 5 bases and J by 2 bases; unmatched bases: 6. The CDR3 loop is CSVPRTSGAYEQYF. The CDR3 bases are TGCAGCGTTCCCCGGACTAGCGGAGCCTACGAGCAGTACTTC.

This clone was detected a few times. The rearrangement uses TRBV7-9 and TRBJ2-5; D ambiguous. Germline V gene sequence: CDR1 SEHNR, CDR2 FQNEAQ (reference sequence). This CDR3 has 13 amino acids. Trimming pared 5 bases from V and 2 bases from J, leaving 9 bases between. In DNA form, the CDR3 reads TGTGCCAGCAGCGCCCAGGTACAAGAGACCCAGTACTTC. Translation: CASSAQVQETQYF.

This clone was observed a few times. DNA of the CDR3: TGCAGCGCCACCCGGTGGGCCCGAAATGAGCAGTTCTTC. This translates into CSATRWARNEQFF. This chain connects TRBV29-1 to TRBJ2-1; D is undetermined. In germline, CDR1 is SQVTM, CDR2 ANQGSEA. V was cut by 7 bases and J by 7 bases, with 17 bases left in between. The CDR3 spans 13 residues.

The chain joins TRBV2 to TRBJ1-1; 8 bases agree with TRBD1. This CDR3 spans 14 amino acids. J lost 5 bases, V lost 3 bases, and 5 bases had no gene match. Germline-derived CDR1 and CDR2 are SNHLY and FYNNEI. The CDR3 protein is CASSERRGRTEAFF. The CDR3 DNA reads TGTGCCAGCAGTGAGCGCAGGGGGCGGACTGAAGCTTTCTTT.

This clone has at least ten counts. DNA for the CDR3: TGTGCCAGCAGCTTAGGCCAGGGGGAGCTCACAGATACGCAGTATTTT. Protein sequence: CASSLGQGELTDTQYF. The chain links TRBV11-2 to TRBJ2-3; 7 nucleotides line up with TRBD1. V was clipped by 1 base and J by 2 bases; unmatched bases: 6. Per germline, CDR1 SGHAT and CDR2 FQNNGV. This CDR3 is 16 amino acids long.

Only a few counts were recorded for this clone. V gene TRBV5-1 combines with J gene TRBJ1-1, with D perhaps matching TRBD1 (6 bases). The CDR3 contains 13 residues. Trimming removed 5 bases at V and 5 bases at J, with 13 bases between. The germline V gene encodes CDR1 SGHRS and CDR2 YFSETQ. CDR3 DNA: TGCGCCAGCAGTTATTCAGGGGAGACTGAAGCTTTCTTT. Protein: CASSYSGETEAFF. Full variable domain (rest looked up from reference TRBV5-1 and TRBJ1-1): KAGVTQTPRYLIKTRGQQVTLSCSPISGHRSVSWYQQTPGQGLQFLFEYFSETQRNKGNFPGRFSGRQFSNSRSEMNVSTLELGDSALYLCASSYSGETEAFFGQGTRLTVV.

This clone occurred once. The V gene is TRBV11-2, the J gene TRBJ1-5; no clear D gene. Trimming stripped 5 bases from V and 1 base from J, with 6 bases between. Germline CDR1 reads SGHAT; CDR2 reads FQNNGV. The CDR3 is 13 residues long. The CDR3 coding sequence is TGTGCCAGCAGCATATGGAGCAATCAGCCCCAGCATTTT. It is translated as CASSIWSNQPQHF.

This clone came up a few times. The V and J genes are TRBV6-5 and TRBJ2-7; D gene ambiguous. The CDR3 loop spans 10 amino acids. With 10 bases removed from V and 7 bases from J, the gap between germline ends came to 11 bases. Germline CDR1 MNHEY, CDR2 SVGAGI. CDR3 sequence reads: CATGRREQYF. CDR3 sequence (DNA): TGTGCCACCGGCCGGCGGGAGCAGTACTTC.

This clone has at least ten counts. A read error is possible here, since a much larger clone lies one base away. The sample has other DNA sequences that encode this CDR3 too. The chain couples TRBV7-2 to TRBJ2-7; maybe TRBD2 (7 bases). Germline CDR1 and CDR2: SGHTA and FQGNSA. The CDR3 totals 13 residues. Trimming removed 3 bases at V and 5 bases at J, with 11 bases between. CDR3 loop: CASSFWGGHEQYF. Here the CDR3 DNA reads TGTGCCAGCAGCTTTTGGGGGGGGCACGAGCAGTACTTC.

This clone was recorded many times. V and J are TRBV28 and TRBJ2-5, with D uncertain. V was pared by 6 bases and J by 0 bases, with 5 bases between. Germline loops: CDR1 MDHEN, CDR2 SYDVKM. The CDR3 runs 12 residues. The CDR3 loop is CASSSYQETQYF. The CDR3 coding sequence is TGTGCCAGCAGCTCGTACCAAGAGACCCAGTACTTC.